This T cell receptor beta chain was sequenced during a study of shared clonotypes between healthy human individuals. The study, taken as a whole, reports: Among donors, clonotype sharing was expected to be affected by sequencing depth. Compared with memory subsets, naive subsets generally had larger estimated richness.

CD4+ cells yielded CD45RA+ naive and CD45RA-negative memory subsets. This clone was counted ten times or more. Antigen specificity is unknown. Additional DNA sequences in this sample encode the identical CDR3. Trimming at V came to 5 bases and at J to 2 bases, leaving 7 bases not matched to a gene. Germline CDR1 reads SGHRS; CDR2 reads YFSETQ. The CDR3 is 15 amino acids. Libraries were prepared by immunoSEQ multiplex PCR; TCRdb keeps only in-frame clonotypes and omits some of them. The sample lists hundreds of thousands of clones, 73% seen once, with roughly 2% in the top ten. The origin of this receptor is a woman under 40 in good health. This sequence joins TRBV5-1 and TRBJ2-5; 9 positions agree with TRBD1. The sequenced sample was memory CD4+ T cells sorted from blood. Subset of the sample: CD45RA-negative fraction. In DNA, the CDR3 is TGCGCCAGCAGGCCTCCGGGACAGGGACAAGAGACCCAGTACTTC. This sequence encodes CASRPPGQGQETQYF.